The 5 T cell receptor beta chains below were found in one sample sequenced in a study of cytomegalovirus exposure and HLA in healthy donors. Vbeta (60) and Jbeta (13) primers were used in the PCR. Only in-frame clones appear in the TCRdb table, and some are missing; sequencing was by immunoSEQ multiplex PCR. The sample contains around 78,000 clones, around three quarters of which appear only once. Sequenced: PBMCs. Receptors were obtained from a male donor in good health and CMV-seronegative.

The V and J genes are TRBV27 and TRBJ2-5, with TRBD1 identical over 9 bases. The J call is in doubt because the DNA end fits TRBJ2-7 better. The V gene's germline CDR1 is MNHEY and CDR2 SMNVEV (reference sequence). CDR3 size: 15 residues. The CDR3 reads CASSLEGTGLNEQYF. The CDR3 DNA follows: TGTGCCAGCAGTTTAGAGGGGACAGGGCTGAACGAGCAGTACTTC.

This chain links TRBV27 with TRBJ2-1, with 9 positions matching TRBD2. Germline assignment: CDR1 MNHEY and CDR2 SMNVEV (reference sequence). The J segment lost 8 bases and the V segment lost 3 bases, leaving 5 bases of the junction unmatched. The CDR3 consists of 14 residues. In DNA, the CDR3 is TGTGCCAGCAGTTTGCGGGAGGGCCCGTATGAGCAGTTCTTC. This codes for CASSLREGPYEQFF.

The CDR3 spells CSVEAGTREETQYF. CDR3 sequence (DNA): TGCAGCGTTGAAGCCGGGACTAGAGAAGAGACCCAGTACTTC. V and J are TRBV29-1 and TRBJ2-5; 8 nucleotides align to TRBD2. This CDR3 spans 14 amino acids. The ends lost 1 base at V and 3 bases at J; junction bases unmatched: 4. The germline CDR1 and CDR2 sequences are SQVTM and ANQGSEA.

As concerns this clone: The sample contains more than one DNA sequence encoding this CDR3. The rearrangement uses TRBV19 and TRBJ1-2, with 8 bases fitting TRBD1. This CDR3 spans 15 amino acids. The ends lost 3 bases at V and 4 bases at J; junction bases unmatched: 7. Germline V CDR1 and CDR2: LNHDA, SQIVND (reference sequence). In DNA, the CDR3 is TGTGCCAGTAGTATCGGGACAGGCTCTGGCTATGGCTACACCTTC. Translation: CASSIGTGSGYGYTF.

V is TRBV4-1 and J is TRBJ1-5; D ambiguous. CDR3 length: 16 residues. Trimming removed 0 bases at V and 4 bases at J, with 13 bases between. Germline CDR1 MGHRA, CDR2 YSYEKL. As DNA, the CDR3 is TGCGCCAGCAGCCAAGATCCCGGGATAAAGAATCAGCCCCAGCATTTT. Its protein is CASSQDPGIKNQPQHF.